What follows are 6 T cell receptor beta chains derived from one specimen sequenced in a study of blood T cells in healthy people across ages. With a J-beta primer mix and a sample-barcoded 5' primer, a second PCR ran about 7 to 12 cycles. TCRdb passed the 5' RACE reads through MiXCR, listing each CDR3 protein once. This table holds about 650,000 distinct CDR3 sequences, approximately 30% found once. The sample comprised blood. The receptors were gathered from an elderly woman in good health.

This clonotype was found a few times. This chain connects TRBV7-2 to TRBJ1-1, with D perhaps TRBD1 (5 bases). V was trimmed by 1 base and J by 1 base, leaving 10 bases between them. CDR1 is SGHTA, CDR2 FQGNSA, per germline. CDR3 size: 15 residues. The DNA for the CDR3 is TGTGCCAGCAGCTTAGGCGGGGCGAGGAACACTGAAGCTTTCTTT. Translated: CASSLGGARNTEAFF.

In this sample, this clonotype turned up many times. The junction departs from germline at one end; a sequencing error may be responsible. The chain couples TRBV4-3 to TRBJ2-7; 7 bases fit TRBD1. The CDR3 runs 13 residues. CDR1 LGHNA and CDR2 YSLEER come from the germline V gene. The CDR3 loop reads CASSRGQFYEQYF. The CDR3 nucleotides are TGTGCCAGCAGCCGGGGACAGTTCTACGAGCAGTACTTC.

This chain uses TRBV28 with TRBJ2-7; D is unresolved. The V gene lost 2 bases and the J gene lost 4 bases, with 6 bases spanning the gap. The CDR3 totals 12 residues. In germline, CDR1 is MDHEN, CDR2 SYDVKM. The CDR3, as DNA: TGTGCCAGCAGTTTACAGATTTACGAGCAGTACTTC. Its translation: CASSLQIYEQYF.

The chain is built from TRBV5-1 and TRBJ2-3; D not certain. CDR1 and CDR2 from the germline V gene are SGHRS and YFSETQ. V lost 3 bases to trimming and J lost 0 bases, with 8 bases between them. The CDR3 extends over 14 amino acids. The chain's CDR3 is CASSWSRSTDTQYF. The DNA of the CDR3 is TGCGCCAGCAGCTGGTCGAGGAGCACAGATACGCAGTATTTT.

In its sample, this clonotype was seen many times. CDR3 sequence: CSVRHPNSYEQYF. The CDR3 coding sequence is TGCAGCGTGCGACACCCAAACTCCTACGAGCAGTACTTC. V usage is TRBV29-1 and J usage is TRBJ2-7, with no clear D. Trimming removed 6 bases at V and 0 bases at J, with 12 bases between. The CDR3 runs to 13 residues. Germline V gene lookup returns CDR1 SQVTM and CDR2 ANQGSEA.

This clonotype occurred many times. DNA of the CDR3: TGCAGTGCCGGAGGGACCAATGAAAAACTGTTTTTT. This translates into CSAGGTNEKLFF. The rearrangement joins TRBV20-1 to TRBJ1-4, with TRBD1 as a possible D gene (5 bases). CDR1 is DFQATT, CDR2 SNEGSKA, per germline (reference sequence). The CDR3 contains 12 residues. Trimming took 6 bases from V and 5 from J, leaving 10 bases between them.